Only a few counts were recorded for the clone carrying this TCR beta chain. Its antigen is undetermined. MiXCR was run by TCRdb on the 5' RACE reads, yielding one entry per CDR3 protein. The table shows 580,000 or so distinct CDR3 sequences, with roughly a sixth occurring only once. These data are taken from a study of T-cell memory formation after mild COVID-19. The study, taken as a whole, reports: CD8+ contracting clones occupied EMRA, while CD4+ ones occupied mainly CM and EM. Unconfirmed was the SARS-CoV-2 specificity of second-wave clones that peaked on day 37.

This CDR3 contains 14 residues. With 3 bases removed from V and 12 bases from J, the gap between germline ends came to 18 bases. The clonotype comes from an adult woman who had mild COVID-19 (a few samples of this study predate the infection). Cell type and time point are not known. V is TRBV12-3 or TRBV12-4 and J is TRBJ2-1; no definite D call. Sequenced material: PBMCs or a T cell subset sorted from them (not recorded which). CDR3 sequence reads: CASSLARAVSLQFF. The DNA for the CDR3 is TGTGCCAGCAGTTTGGCTAGAGCCGTATCTTTGCAGTTCTTC.